This T cell receptor (beta chain) is from a study of T cell responses to AZD1222 COVID-19 vaccine. Data came from immunoSEQ multiplex PCR; TCRdb stores just in-frame clones and leaves some out. The table includes 160,000 or so clones, 85% to 90% detected once. CDR1 is SGHDT and CDR2 is YYEEEE in the germline V gene. Deletions cut 1 base from V and 6 bases from J, with 7 bases between. The CDR3 totals 12 residues. This clone was found once. The origin of this receptor is an adult in good health. This specimen consisted of peripheral blood, obtained on day 0 of AZD1222 vaccination. The rearrangement joins TRBV5-6 to TRBJ2-5, with D possibly TRBD2 on 5 matching bases. CDR3 bases: TGTGCCAGCAGCTTGACCGGGAAGACCCAGTACTTC. Translation gives CASSLTGKTQYF. The full variable domain, its missing parts supplied by reference TRBV5-6 and TRBJ2-5, is DAGVTQSPTHLIKTRGQQVTLRCSPKSGHDTVSWYQQALGQGPQFIFQYYEEEERQRGNFPDRFSGHQFPNYSSELNVNALLLGDSALYLCASSLTGKTQYFGPGTRLLVL.